The 14 T cell receptor beta chains given below trace back to one sample, sequenced in a study of regulatory T cells in long-lasting Graves disease. Noted time point: newly diagnosed GD, antithyroid drugs for less than 3 months. The authors made the TCR library using RNA they extracted from PBMCs. Assembly of TCR beta libraries relied on iRepertoire HTBI primers together with Arm-PCR of CDR3 regions. Each CDR3 protein gets one entry after TCRdb re-called the multiplex PCR reads with MiXCR. The sample holds roughly 410,000 distinct CDR3 sequences; approximately 16% are singletons and the top ten take over 7%. The sample was also reused in another study, on T cells in Graves' hyperthyroidism and ophthalmopathy.

This specimen was peripheral blood mononuclear cells (PBMCs), taken at new diagnosis, from a patient treated with antithyroid drugs. The receptors come from a woman aged 40 to 50 with Graves disease.

There are many counts of this clonotype. The genes are TRBV28 and TRBJ1-2; D is perhaps TRBD1 (5 bases). The CDR3 is 16 residues long. CDR1 is MDHEN, CDR2 SYDVKM, per germline. Trimming took off 6 bases at V and 2 bases at J, with 19 bases between the two ends. CDR3 sequence: CASSPGGDELNYGYTF. The CDR3 DNA reads TGTGCCAGCAGCCCAGGTGGGGACGAACTGAACTATGGCTACACCTTC.

This clonotype has just a few counts. This chain joins TRBV10-3 and TRBJ2-3, with no clear D. V was clipped by 3 bases and J by 2 bases, with 9 bases between them. The V gene's germline CDR1 is ENHRY and CDR2 SYGVKD. CDR3 length: 14 residues. DNA of the CDR3: TGTGCCATCAGTGAAGGTCGGCTCACAGATACGCAGTATTTT. Translation: CAISEGRLTDTQYF.

In this sample, this clonotype turned up a few times. CDR3 DNA sequence: TGTGCCAGCAGCCAATCGTTCCGGGACTCTGGCACAGATACGCAGTATTTT. It encodes CASSQSFRDSGTDTQYF. J is TRBJ2-3 and V is TRBV11-2; a weak D match, TRBD2 (6 bases). V lost 5 bases to trimming and J lost 1 base, with 19 bases between them. The CDR3 sequence is 17 residues long. From germline, CDR1 is SGHAT and CDR2 FQNNGV.

The rearrangement joins TRBV4-1 to TRBJ1-1, with 9 bases fitting TRBD1. The junction had 11 bases not matched to a gene; V was cut back by 5 bases and J by 4 bases. The CDR3 contains 16 residues. In germline, CDR1 is MGHRA, CDR2 YSYEKL. This CDR3 reads CASSNINADRGTEAFF. CDR3 nucleotide sequence: TGCGCCAGCAGCAACATTAACGCGGACAGGGGCACTGAAGCTTTCTTT.

The chain recombines TRBV4-1 with TRBJ2-5; 7 positions match TRBD2. Trimming cost V 1 base and J 3 bases; bases outside gene matches: 8. The CDR3 is 16 amino acids. Germline CDR1 and CDR2: MGHRA and YSYEKL. The CDR3, as DNA: TGCGCCAGCAGCCAAGCGGGGGAGGGCCTGGAAGAGACCCAGTACTTC. Encoded protein: CASSQAGEGLEETQYF.

In this sample, this clonotype turned up many times. The V call is TRBV13, the J call TRBJ2-7; maybe TRBD1 (7 bases). The CDR3 totals 12 residues. Germline CDR1 is PRHDT and CDR2 is FYEKMQ (reference sequence). CDR3 amino acids: CASQEGAGEQYF. For the CDR3, the DNA is TGTGCGTCCCAGGAGGGGGCTGGCGAGCAGTACTTC.

This clonotype was seen at least ten times. This chain joins TRBV28 and TRBJ2-5, with D perhaps TRBD1 or TRBD2 (5 bases each). The V and J ends lost 3 bases and 2 bases respectively, with 13 bases between them. The CDR3 totals 15 residues. CDR1 and CDR2 (germline): MDHEN, SYDVKM. CDR3 amino acids: CASSFLGPRQETQYF. CDR3 in DNA: TGTGCCAGCAGTTTTTTGGGACCTCGACAAGAGACCCAGTACTTC.

This rearrangement joins TRBV30 to TRBJ1-5; D gene unclear. The V gene's germline CDR1 is GTSNPN and CDR2 SVGIG (reference sequence). The CDR3 length is 13 residues. V was shortened by 1 base and J by 3 bases, with 7 bases between the two germline ends. Written as DNA, the CDR3 is TGTGCCTGGAGTGCAAGCTACAATCAGCCCCAGCATTTT. It encodes CAWSASYNQPQHF.

This clonotype was picked up many times. The chain has TRBV20-1 and TRBJ1-5, with TRBD1 as a possible D gene (6 bases). Germline lookup yields CDR1 DFQATT and CDR2 SNEGSKA (reference sequence). V dropped 2 bases and J dropped 7 bases, with 15 bases sitting between them. This CDR3 comprises 14 residues. CDR3 coding DNA: TGCAGTGCTAGACAGTTGGGGGGCGGACAGCCCCAGCATTTT. It is translated as CSARQLGGGQPQHF.

This chain links TRBV20-1 with TRBJ2-1, with 12 bases identical to TRBD2. The CDR3 loop spans 15 amino acids. Germline CDR1 and CDR2: DFQATT and SNEGSKA (reference sequence). V lost 3 bases to trimming and J lost 8 bases; unmatched junction nucleotides: 8. For the CDR3, the DNA is TGCAGTGCTAGGCCCGCTAGCGGGAGGGCCGATGAGCAGTTCTTC. Protein sequence: CSARPASGRADEQFF.

This clonotype was detected ten times or more. The rearrangement links TRBV27 to TRBJ2-7, with D perhaps TRBD1 (6 bases). This CDR3 spans 13 amino acids. The germline CDR1 and CDR2 sequences are MNHEY and SMNVEV (reference sequence). V was shortened by 5 bases and J by 7 bases, with 15 bases between the two germline ends. The CDR3 DNA reads as TGTGCCAGCAGTCCTAGGGGGTGGGGTGAGCAGTACTTC. This translates into CASSPRGWGEQYF.

The genes are TRBV9 and TRBJ1-1; weak D call: TRBD1 (5 bases). Between the trimmed V and J ends, which lost 0 bases and 5 bases, there was a span of 17 bases. CDR1 SGDLS and CDR2 YYNGEE come from the germline V gene. The CDR3 extends over 16 amino acids. CDR3 DNA sequence: TGTGCCAGCAGCGTAGGGACGGGGGGGAGTCAGACTGAAGCTTTCTTT. Translating gives CASSVGTGGSQTEAFF. The full variable domain, rest sourced from reference TRBV9 and TRBJ1-1, is DSGVTQTPKHLITATGQRVTLRCSPRSGDLSVYWYQQSLDQGLQFLIQYYNGEERAKGNILERFSAQQFPDLHSELNLSSLELGDSALYFCASSVGTGGSQTEAFFGQGTRLTVV.

The chain carries TRBV4-2 and TRBJ2-3; D call uncertain. The germline V gene encodes CDR1 LGHNA and CDR2 YNFKEQ. This CDR3 is built from 14 residues. The V end lost 0 bases, the J end lost 2 bases, and 6 bases lay between the germline ends. CDR3 DNA: TGTGCCAGCAGCCAAGAACAGTACACAGATACGCAGTATTTT. Residues: CASSQEQYTDTQYF.

This clonotype was observed at least ten times. The rearrangement links TRBV24-1 to TRBJ2-7; D is unclear. V was pared by 9 bases and J by 5 bases, with 13 bases between. The germline CDR1 and CDR2 sequences are KGHDR and SFDVKD. CDR3 size: 12 residues. The CDR3 nucleotides read TGTGCCACCCTCCGGGCAGTTCACGAGCAGTACTTC. It encodes CATLRAVHEQYF.